These T cell receptor beta chains were read from a single sample in a study of CD8 T cells in ankylosing spondylitis. In TCRdb, the 5' RACE reads were re-called with MiXCR into one record per CDR3 protein. The sample lists 400,000 or so distinct CDR3 sequences; roughly 26% were seen once. The source material was blood, either unsorted or a sorted T cell fraction (not recorded which). Source of these receptors: a male donor with ankylosing spondylitis. Each CDR3 is given without its conserved first and last residue.

CDR3aa	len	v_gene	j_gene
ASSPSPGESPLH	12	TRBV18	TRBJ1-6
SAPDRRANYGYT	12	TRBV20-1	TRBJ1-2
ASSLQSGANVLT	12	TRBV12-3/TRBV12-4	TRBJ2-6
ASSPNGYNEQF	11	TRBV18	TRBJ2-1
ASTLSPSSYNEQF	13	TRBV4-1	TRBJ2-1
SASPGGSGANVLT	13	TRBV20-1	TRBJ2-6
ASSLAGPAEETQY	13	TRBV7-8	TRBJ2-5
AISGTSGRIYNEQF	14	TRBV10-3	TRBJ2-1
ATSDWVAAGRGTGELF	16	TRBV24-1	TRBJ2-2
ASSEGGSTTSGRSYNEQF	18	TRBV2	TRBJ2-1
ASSLLAGGVETQY	13	TRBV3-1	TRBJ2-5
ASSPTRTGMMF	11	TRBV28	TRBJ1-4
AWITKTSVTHNEQF	14	TRBV30	TRBJ2-1
ASSLAKRGPNTGELF	15	TRBV5-1	TRBJ2-2
ASSSTLDKGEKLF	13	TRBV5-1	TRBJ1-4
ASSYAGRGREQY	12	TRBV5-6	TRBJ2-7
SVPRGLAGGGGTDTQY	16	TRBV29-1	TRBJ2-3
ASSLRGFPYGYT	12	TRBV5-5	TRBJ1-2
ASSHRGNEQF	10	TRBV7-6	TRBJ2-1
SVRRDRGTEAF	11	TRBV29-1	TRBJ1-1
ATRRDLGNQPQH	12	TRBV15	TRBJ1-5
ASSLGDRLSLGEAF	14	TRBV5-1	TRBJ1-1
ASSWGGVRNTEAF	13	TRBV5-1	TRBJ1-1
SAIPRTASTDTQY	13	TRBV20-1	TRBJ2-3
SASQGRGYEQY	11	TRBV20-1	TRBJ2-7
ASSPGTGGYYGYT	13	TRBV27	TRBJ1-2
ASSAPPGTGSGYT	13	TRBV9	TRBJ1-2
ATSRDASSTDTQY	13	TRBV15	TRBJ2-3
ASSLVQGPNEQF	12	TRBV5-1	TRBJ2-1
ASRKAGQETQY	11	TRBV7-8	TRBJ2-5
AWSVGQLDQPQH	12	TRBV30	TRBJ1-5
ASSTRGTSGSNEQF	14	TRBV5-1	TRBJ2-1
AISDSLTDTQY	11	TRBV10-3	TRBJ2-3
AISTQSEAF	9	TRBV10-3	TRBJ1-1
ASSAYTGYNEQF	12	TRBV2	TRBJ2-1
ATSDSRDSYYGYT	13	TRBV24-1	TRBJ1-2
SAPRLAGESNEQF	13	TRBV20-1	TRBJ2-1
SVVDRVRNTEAF	12	TRBV29-1	TRBJ1-1
ASSPRYSDTPPWDTQY	16	TRBV11-2	TRBJ2-3
ASSLVIAYSGELF	13	TRBV2	TRBJ2-2